This paragraph reports one TCR beta chain. Its cognate antigen is unknown. The data were obtained in a study of blood T cells in healthy people across ages. Looked up from germline, CDR1 is LGHDT and CDR2 is YNNKEL (reference sequence). CDR3 length: 14 residues. V lost 2 bases and J 3 bases, leaving 8 bases between the germline ends. Isolation per sample recovered at least 6 million PBMCs. The use of a sample-barcoded 5' primer and a J-beta primer mix characterized a second PCR of roughly 6 to 11 cycles. Through a template-switch adaptor with 12 random nucleotides, each cDNA molecule received a tag. MiXCR was run by TCRdb on the 5' RACE reads, yielding one entry per CDR3 protein. The profile shows 600,000 or so distinct CDR3 sequences, 47% of them singletons. Study-wide results and caveats: Any conclusive comparison of naive versus antigen-experienced cells was prevented by using unsorted PBMCs. Donor CMV status was unknown, possibly confounding expanded clonotype changes.

This chain joins TRBV3-1 and TRBJ1-5; TRBD1 is a possible D gene (5 bases). The TCR comes from a man older than 75 in good health. The specimen was blood. The CDR3 reads CASSQQGTNQPQHF. In DNA form, the CDR3 reads TGTGCCAGCAGCCAACAGGGTACCAATCAGCCCCAGCATTTT.